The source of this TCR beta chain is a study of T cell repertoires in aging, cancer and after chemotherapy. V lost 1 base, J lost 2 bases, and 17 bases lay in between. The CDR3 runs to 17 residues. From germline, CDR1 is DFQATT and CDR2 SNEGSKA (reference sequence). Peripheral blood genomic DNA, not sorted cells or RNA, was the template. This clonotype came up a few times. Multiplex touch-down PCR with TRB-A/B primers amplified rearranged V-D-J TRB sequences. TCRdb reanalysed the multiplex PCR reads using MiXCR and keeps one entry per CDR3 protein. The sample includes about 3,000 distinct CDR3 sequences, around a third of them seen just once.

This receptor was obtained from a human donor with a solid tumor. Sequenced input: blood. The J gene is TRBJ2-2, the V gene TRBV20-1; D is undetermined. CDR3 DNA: TGCAGTGCTAGAGTCCTCCTGGACCGCATAAACACCGGGGAGCTGTTTTTT. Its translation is CSARVLLDRINTGELFF.